Following are 3 T cell receptor beta chains from one sample sequenced in a study of CD8 T cells in ankylosing spondylitis. TCRdb redid the calling of the 5' RACE reads with MiXCR, one entry per CDR3 protein. In the table there are 150,000 to 200,000 distinct CDR3 sequences, around 13% of which are singletons. The sample comprised blood, either unsorted or a sorted T cell fraction (not recorded which). The receptors derive from a female donor with ankylosing spondylitis or in good health (not recorded which).

A few counts support this clonotype. The chain uses TRBV11-2 and TRBJ2-1, with a tentative D call TRBD2 (6 bases). The CDR3 sequence is 15 residues long. V lost 6 bases to trimming and J lost 0 bases, with 12 bases between them. The germline V gene has CDR1 SGHAT and CDR2 FQNNGV. CDR3 loop: CASRKAGISYNEQFF. CDR3 in DNA: TGTGCCAGCAGGAAAGCGGGCATCTCCTACAATGAGCAGTTCTTC.

This clonotype has a count of ten or more. The gene calls are TRBV20-1 and TRBJ2-2; TRBD2 matches at 13 bases. The CDR3 is 16 residues long. V lost 6 bases to trimming and J lost 7 bases; unmatched junction nucleotides: 11. Germline CDR1 reads DFQATT; CDR2 reads SNEGSKA (reference sequence). Here the CDR3 reads CSANTRTSGRGGELFF. Written as DNA, the CDR3 is TGCAGTGCCAACACACGGACTAGCGGGAGAGGCGGGGAGCTGTTTTTT.

This clonotype was detected many times. The chain is built from TRBV4-1 and TRBJ1-3; a weak D match, TRBD1 (5 bases). Trimming took off 3 bases at V and 2 bases at J, with 11 bases between the two ends. The CDR3 is 15 residues long. Germline V gene sequence: CDR1 MGHRA, CDR2 YSYEKL. CDR3 nucleotide sequence: TGCGCCAGCAGCCAGAACAGGTGGCCTGGAAACACCATATATTTT. It codes for CASSQNRWPGNTIYF.